A selection of T cell receptor beta chains follows, all from one sample in a study of blood T cells in healthy people across ages. TCRdb recomputed calls from the 5' RACE reads with MiXCR, one row per CDR3 protein. The table lists roughly 700,000 distinct CDR3 sequences, more than 20% of them singletons. Separately, the same data were catalogued under a study of T cells of mothers and their children.

Material: blood. The origin of the receptors is a boy younger than 18 in good health. CDR3s include the opening cysteine and the closing phenylalanine or tryptophan. D genes are given only for firm matches. Size values are once, few and many counts, or a class for expanded clones, and some rows have none.

abundance: many; v_gene: TRBV7-2; d_gene: NA; j_gene: TRBJ2-5; CDR3nt: TGTGCCAGCAGCCAAGAGGGAAGGCAGACTCCCAGGGAGACCCAGTACTTC; CDR3aa: CASSQEGRQTPRETQYF
abundance: NA; v_gene: TRBV7-9; d_gene: NA; j_gene: TRBJ2-7; CDR3nt: TGTGCCAGCAGCTTTCGAGGGGCCTACTACGAGCAGTACTTC; CDR3aa: CASSFRGAYYEQYF
abundance: NA; v_gene: TRBV6-1; d_gene: NA; j_gene: TRBJ2-5; CDR3nt: TGTGCCACCATGACAGGTTTTGTAGGGGGAGGGACCCAGTACTTC; CDR3aa: CATMTGFVGGGTQYF
abundance: few; v_gene: TRBV11-2; d_gene: TRBD1; j_gene: TRBJ1-2; CDR3nt: TGTGCCAGCAGCTTAGGGACAGGGGAGGCGGGCTATGGCTACACCTTC; CDR3aa: CASSLGTGEAGYGYTF
abundance: NA; v_gene: TRBV7-9; d_gene: NA; j_gene: TRBJ2-7; CDR3nt: TGTGCCAGCAGCCCGTCCGGGACCCGCGAGCAGTACTTC; CDR3aa: CASSPSGTREQYF
abundance: few; v_gene: TRBV4-3; d_gene: TRBD1; j_gene: TRBJ2-1; CDR3nt: TGCGCCAGCAGCCAAGAAGTGGGGGGACAGGGAGGGCATGAGCAGTTCTTC; CDR3aa: CASSQEVGGQGGHEQFF
abundance: few; v_gene: TRBV4-3; d_gene: NA; j_gene: TRBJ2-5; CDR3nt: TGCGCCAGCAGCCAAGAGGGCAGCCGAGGAGGGACCCAGTACTTC; CDR3aa: CASSQEGSRGGTQYF
abundance: NA; v_gene: TRBV4-3; d_gene: NA; j_gene: TRBJ1-6; CDR3nt: TGCGCCAGCAGCCAAGAAGCGGGTTCACCCCTCCACTTT; CDR3aa: CASSQEAGSPLHF
abundance: NA; v_gene: TRBV5-1; d_gene: NA; j_gene: TRBJ2-1; CDR3nt: TGCGCCAGCAGCTTGGCCAAGGTTAGGTCAGGACAAGGCAATGAGCAGTTCTTC; CDR3aa: CASSLAKVRSGQGNEQFF
abundance: few; v_gene: TRBV5-8; d_gene: TRBD1; j_gene: TRBJ1-5; CDR3nt: TGTGCCAGCAGCGCGGACAGGGCAGGTAGTCAGCCCCAGCATTTT; CDR3aa: CASSADRAGSQPQHF
abundance: many; v_gene: TRBV4-2; d_gene: NA; j_gene: TRBJ2-4; CDR3nt: TGTGCCAGCAGCCAAGGGAACCAAAACATTCAGTACTTC; CDR3aa: CASSQGNQNIQYF
abundance: NA; v_gene: TRBV4-1; d_gene: NA; j_gene: TRBJ2-1; CDR3nt: TGCGCCAGCAGCCAAGATGGTGGGGACTGGGAGCAGTTCTTC; CDR3aa: CASSQDGGDWEQFF
abundance: NA; v_gene: TRBV4-1; d_gene: NA; j_gene: TRBJ2-3; CDR3nt: TGCGCCAGCAGCCAAGATAAGGAAGATACGCAGTATTTT; CDR3aa: CASSQDKEDTQYF
abundance: NA; v_gene: TRBV4-1; d_gene: TRBD1; j_gene: TRBJ2-2; CDR3nt: TGCGCCAGCAGCCAAGGGACAGGGAGCACCGGGGAGCTGTTTTTT; CDR3aa: CASSQGTGSTGELFF
abundance: NA; v_gene: TRBV7-9; d_gene: NA; j_gene: TRBJ2-3; CDR3nt: TGTGCCAGCAGCCCGTCGGGGTCAGATACGCAGTATTTT; CDR3aa: CASSPSGSDTQYF
abundance: NA; v_gene: TRBV29-1; d_gene: TRBD1; j_gene: TRBJ2-4; CDR3nt: TGCAGCATAAGGGACAGGGGTGACATTCAGTACTTC; CDR3aa: CSIRDRGDIQYF
abundance: many; v_gene: TRBV7-9; d_gene: NA; j_gene: TRBJ2-7; CDR3nt: TGTGCCAGCAGTTTATACCCCTACGAGCAGTACTTC; CDR3aa: CASSLYPYEQYF
abundance: once; v_gene: TRBV7-9; d_gene: TRBD2; j_gene: TRBJ2-5; CDR3nt: TGTGCCAGCAGCTCTTGGACTAGCGCAGAAGAGACCCAGTACTTC; CDR3aa: CASSSWTSAEETQYF
abundance: few; v_gene: TRBV28; d_gene: TRBD1; j_gene: TRBJ1-1; CDR3nt: TGTGCCAGCAGTTTGACAGGGGAGGGAGACACTGAAGCTTTCTTT; CDR3aa: CASSLTGEGDTEAFF
abundance: NA; v_gene: TRBV15; d_gene: TRBD1; j_gene: TRBJ2-1; CDR3nt: TGTGCCACCAGCAGAGATCCCGACAGGGGGCCCTACAATGAGCAGTTCTTC; CDR3aa: CATSRDPDRGPYNEQFF
abundance: NA; v_gene: TRBV7-2; d_gene: NA; j_gene: TRBJ1-6; CDR3nt: TGTGCCAGCAGCCACGCAACCGGGACCAAAGGCAATTCACCCCTCCACTTT; CDR3aa: CASSHATGTKGNSPLHF
abundance: many; v_gene: TRBV3-1; d_gene: NA; j_gene: TRBJ1-1; CDR3nt: TGTGCCAGCACCCGAGGGGGCACTGAAGCTTTCTTT; CDR3aa: CASTRGGTEAFF
abundance: NA; v_gene: TRBV5-4; d_gene: TRBD2; j_gene: TRBJ2-7; CDR3nt: TGTGCCAGCAGAGGGACTAGCGGGCAGTCGAGCTCCTACGAGCAGTACTTC; CDR3aa: CASRGTSGQSSSYEQYF
abundance: NA; v_gene: TRBV2; d_gene: NA; j_gene: TRBJ2-2; CDR3nt: TGTGCCAGCAGTGAACTGCGACAGAACACCGGGGAGCTGTTTTTT; CDR3aa: CASSELRQNTGELFF
abundance: NA; v_gene: TRBV27; d_gene: TRBD1; j_gene: TRBJ2-3; CDR3nt: TGTGCCAGCAGTTCGGAGGGACAGGGGGATACGCAGTATTTT; CDR3aa: CASSSEGQGDTQYF
abundance: NA; v_gene: TRBV7-2; d_gene: TRBD2; j_gene: TRBJ2-2; CDR3nt: TGTGCCAGCAGCTTAGCAACTAGCGGGGGAGAGCTGTTTTTT; CDR3aa: CASSLATSGGELFF
abundance: NA; v_gene: TRBV29-1; d_gene: NA; j_gene: TRBJ1-1; CDR3nt: TGCAGCGTCCCCAAGGGGGGGTTGGGTGGTGAAGCTTTCTTT; CDR3aa: CSVPKGGLGGEAFF
abundance: NA; v_gene: TRBV28; d_gene: TRBD1; j_gene: TRBJ1-2; CDR3nt: TGTGCCAGCAGCCCGAGGACAGGGCAACTCTATGGCTACACCTTC; CDR3aa: CASSPRTGQLYGYTF
abundance: few; v_gene: TRBV10-3; d_gene: TRBD1; j_gene: TRBJ2-5; CDR3nt: TGTGCCATCAGTGAAGGGACAGGGGTTATCCAAGAGACCCAGTACTTC; CDR3aa: CAISEGTGVIQETQYF
abundance: few; v_gene: TRBV6-1; d_gene: NA; j_gene: TRBJ2-2; CDR3nt: TGTGCCGGCGGACGGTCCCACCGGGAGCTGTTTTTT; CDR3aa: CAGGRSHRELFF
abundance: NA; v_gene: TRBV7-2; d_gene: NA; j_gene: TRBJ1-1; CDR3nt: TGTGCCAGCAGCCACTATAGCACTGAAGCTTTCTTT; CDR3aa: CASSHYSTEAFF
abundance: many; v_gene: TRBV11-2; d_gene: NA; j_gene: TRBJ2-5; CDR3nt: TGTGCCAGCAGCTTAACCGCATCAGGAGGAACCCAGTACTTC; CDR3aa: CASSLTASGGTQYF
abundance: NA; v_gene: TRBV10-3; d_gene: NA; j_gene: TRBJ1-6; CDR3nt: TGTGCCACCCGACACGCTTCGGATAATTCACCCCTCCACTTT; CDR3aa: CATRHASDNSPLHF
abundance: few; v_gene: TRBV4-1; d_gene: TRBD2; j_gene: TRBJ2-1; CDR3nt: TGCGCCAGCAGCCTACGAGGGCTAGCGGGGACTCGTTACAATGAGCAGTTCTTC; CDR3aa: CASSLRGLAGTRYNEQFF
abundance: NA; v_gene: TRBV29-1; d_gene: NA; j_gene: TRBJ1-5; CDR3nt: TGCAGCGTTGAAGATCGAGGGGCGCGAATGGATACAGCATTATGTAATGAGCCCCAGCATTTT; CDR3aa: CSVEDRGARMDTALCNEPQHF
abundance: NA; v_gene: TRBV6-2/TRBV6-3; d_gene: NA; j_gene: TRBJ1-5; CDR3nt: TGTGCCAGCGGTCAGGGTTTGGGCAATCAGCCCCAGCATTTT; CDR3aa: CASGQGLGNQPQHF
abundance: few; v_gene: TRBV29-1; d_gene: NA; j_gene: TRBJ2-5; CDR3nt: TGCAGCGTCACCAGTGGGGCTACAGGAGAGACCCAGTACTTC; CDR3aa: CSVTSGATGETQYF
abundance: NA; v_gene: TRBV7-9; d_gene: NA; j_gene: TRBJ2-1; CDR3nt: TGTGCCAGCAGCCTAAGGACAGAGCAGTTCTTC; CDR3aa: CASSLRTEQFF
abundance: NA; v_gene: TRBV29-1; d_gene: TRBD2; j_gene: TRBJ2-5; CDR3nt: TGCAGCGTTGGGCTAGCGGGAGCTCATGAGCAGTACTTC; CDR3aa: CSVGLAGAHEQYF
abundance: NA; v_gene: TRBV5-1; d_gene: NA; j_gene: TRBJ1-1; CDR3nt: TGCGCCAGCAGCTTGGGGGACGTTTTGAACACTGGAGCTTTCTTT; CDR3aa: CASSLGDVLNTGAFF
abundance: few; v_gene: TRBV12-3/TRBV12-4; d_gene: TRBD1; j_gene: TRBJ2-2; CDR3nt: TGTGCCAGCAGTGCACAGGGGTGGGACACCGGGGAGCTGTTTTTT; CDR3aa: CASSAQGWDTGELFF
abundance: NA; v_gene: TRBV7-3; d_gene: NA; j_gene: TRBJ2-1; CDR3nt: TGTGCCAGCAGCTTAAACGGCGGTTCGAACAATGAGCAGTTCTTC; CDR3aa: CASSLNGGSNNEQFF
abundance: NA; v_gene: TRBV9; d_gene: NA; j_gene: TRBJ1-4; CDR3nt: TGTGCCAGCAGCGTAGATTGTGAAAAACTGTTTTTT; CDR3aa: CASSVDCEKLFF
abundance: once; v_gene: TRBV7-2; d_gene: TRBD1; j_gene: TRBJ2-5; CDR3nt: TGTGCCAGCAGCCAGGGACAGGGTGGAGGATACGAGACCCAGTACTTC; CDR3aa: CASSQGQGGGYETQYF
abundance: few; v_gene: TRBV6-2/TRBV6-3; d_gene: TRBD1; j_gene: TRBJ2-1; CDR3nt: TGTGCCAGCAGTTATGTGAATCGCTGGGACAGGGGGAATAATGAGCAGTTCTTC; CDR3aa: CASSYVNRWDRGNNEQFF
abundance: NA; v_gene: TRBV12-5; d_gene: TRBD1; j_gene: TRBJ1-2; CDR3nt: TGTGCTAGTGGTTTGGCCGGGACAGGGAATGGCTACACCTTC; CDR3aa: CASGLAGTGNGYTF
abundance: NA; v_gene: TRBV12-3/TRBV12-4; d_gene: TRBD1; j_gene: TRBJ1-2; CDR3nt: TGTGCCAGCAGACCGGACAGGGATCAAGGCTACACCTTC; CDR3aa: CASRPDRDQGYTF
abundance: NA; v_gene: TRBV28; d_gene: NA; j_gene: TRBJ1-2; CDR3nt: TGTGCCAGCAGTTTGAACAGCTACTATGGCTACACCTTC; CDR3aa: CASSLNSYYGYTF
abundance: few; v_gene: TRBV29-1; d_gene: NA; j_gene: TRBJ2-7; CDR3nt: TGCAGCGTTGAAGGAGAGGGTACTTACGAGCAGTACTTC; CDR3aa: CSVEGEGTYEQYF
abundance: NA; v_gene: TRBV28; d_gene: TRBD1; j_gene: TRBJ1-5; CDR3nt: TGTGCCAGCAGTGGATTGCAGGGGACAGGGCAGCCCCAGCATTTT; CDR3aa: CASSGLQGTGQPQHF
abundance: few; v_gene: TRBV29-1; d_gene: NA; j_gene: TRBJ1-1; CDR3nt: TGCAGCGTTGTGGCGGCATTGAACACTGAAGCTTTCTTT; CDR3aa: CSVVAALNTEAFF
abundance: NA; v_gene: TRBV28; d_gene: TRBD2; j_gene: TRBJ2-3; CDR3nt: TGTGCCAGCCGGACTAGCAAAACTAGCACAGATACGCAGTATTTT; CDR3aa: CASRTSKTSTDTQYF
abundance: NA; v_gene: TRBV7-9; d_gene: TRBD2; j_gene: TRBJ2-7; CDR3nt: TGTGCCAGCAGCCCTCTCGGGGGAGGGGACGAGCAGTACTTC; CDR3aa: CASSPLGGGDEQYF
abundance: NA; v_gene: TRBV7-8; d_gene: NA; j_gene: TRBJ2-3; CDR3nt: TGTGCCAGCTTCCCCAGGTCCGACACAGGCACGGATACGCAGTATTTT; CDR3aa: CASFPRSDTGTDTQYF
abundance: NA; v_gene: TRBV9; d_gene: TRBD1; j_gene: TRBJ1-4; CDR3nt: TGTGCCAGCAGCCCAGGGGGAGCCGGCGAAAAACTGTTTTTT; CDR3aa: CASSPGGAGEKLFF